These 16 T cell receptor beta chains share one sample of origin, sequenced in a study of blood T cell repertoires in COVID-19. This table comes from immunoSEQ multiplex PCR, and its TCRdb copy is limited to in-frame clones, with some not included. In the table there are roughly 100,000 clones, about 90% of which are singletons. The sample taken for sequencing was peripheral blood. Every receptor here comes from a man aged 50-59 years with acute or convalescent COVID-19.

The rearrangement uses TRBV27 and TRBJ2-1, with TRBD1 matching over 9 bases. J gave up 0 bases and V 3 bases, and 0 bases lay outside the gene matches. Looked up from germline, CDR1 is MNHEY and CDR2 is SMNVEV (reference sequence). The CDR3 contains 15 residues. The CDR3 loop is CASSLTGGSYNEQFF. CDR3 coding DNA: TGTGCCAGCAGTTTGACAGGGGGCTCCTACAATGAGCAGTTCTTC.

The V gene is TRBV7-8, the J gene TRBJ1-5; tentative D call: TRBD1 (5 bases). V gave up 2 bases and J gave up 5 bases, with 13 bases separating them. This CDR3 region has 15 residues. Germline assignment: CDR1 SGHVS and CDR2 FQNEAQ. This chain's CDR3 is CASSLSRGEYQPQHF. CDR3 DNA sequence: TGTGCCAGCAGCTTATCTCGGGGGGAATATCAGCCCCAGCATTTT.

This chain links TRBV27 with TRBJ1-6; TRBD1 matches 8 bases. The CDR3 loop spans 14 amino acids. Germline CDR1 reads MNHEY; CDR2 reads SMNVEV (reference sequence). V lost 7 bases and J lost 6; bases outside the gene matches: 5. The CDR3 sequence: CASKMDRVNSPLHF. In DNA form, the CDR3 reads TGTGCCAGCAAAATGGACAGGGTTAATTCACCCCTCCACTTT.

This chain connects TRBV2 to TRBJ2-3, with 10 bases matching TRBD1. V was clipped by 5 bases and J by 5 bases; unmatched bases: 13. The CDR3 is 17 residues long. Germline lookup yields CDR1 SNHLY and CDR2 FYNNEI. As DNA, the CDR3 is TGTGCCAGCAGTAGCGCCCGGACAGGGGGAGGTCTAGATACGCAGTATTTT. Translation gives CASSSARTGGGLDTQYF.

The rearrangement links TRBV9 to TRBJ2-3; TRBD1 aligns across 9 bases. Looked up from germline, CDR1 is SGDLS and CDR2 is YYNGEE. V shed 4 bases and J 2 bases; nucleotides not matched to a gene: 2. This CDR3 is 14 amino acids long. CDR3 nucleotide sequence: TGTGCCAGCAGCCGGACAGGGGACACAGATACGCAGTATTTT. It is translated as CASSRTGDTDTQYF.

This clone was seen more than once but under ten times. This chain connects TRBV7-9 to TRBJ1-5; D remains unclear. The CDR3 runs 13 residues. Germline CDR1 and CDR2: SEHNR and FQNEAQ (reference sequence). V lost 5 bases and J 5 bases, leaving 10 bases between the germline ends. CDR3 protein: CASSTDTHQPQHF. Here the CDR3 DNA reads TGTGCCAGCAGCACCGACACCCATCAGCCCCAGCATTTT.

CDR3 region: CASRGTGIAGELFF. DNA of the CDR3: TGTGCCAGTAGAGGGACAGGGATCGCCGGGGAGCTGTTTTTT. The chain recombines TRBV19 with TRBJ2-2; 9 positions agree with TRBD1. CDR3 length equals 14 residues. The V gene's germline CDR1 is LNHDA and CDR2 SQIVND (reference sequence). V lost 6 bases and J lost 6; bases outside the gene matches: 5.

This clone was picked up a small number of times. The chain recombines TRBV5-1 with TRBJ2-2; 9 bases agree with TRBD1. The CDR3 loop spans 14 amino acids. Germline lookup yields CDR1 SGHRS and CDR2 YFSETQ. V lost 3 bases, J lost 7 bases, and 4 bases stayed unmatched. The CDR3 here is CASSWDRANGELFF. The CDR3 DNA follows: TGCGCCAGCAGCTGGGACAGGGCTAACGGGGAGCTGTTTTTT.

This clone came up a few times. The chain uses TRBV7-9 and TRBJ1-2, with D perhaps TRBD1 (5 bases). Germline V gene sequence: CDR1 SEHNR, CDR2 FQNEAQ (reference sequence). Trimming pared 5 bases from V and 8 bases from J, leaving 18 bases between. The CDR3 spans 14 residues. The chain's CDR3 is CASSLRPRTQGYTF. DNA of the CDR3: TGTGCCAGCAGCCTTCGACCTCGGACACAAGGCTACACCTTC.

The chain carries TRBV5-1 and TRBJ2-7; a weak D match, TRBD1 (5 bases). CDR3 length: 13 residues. Trimming shortened V by 2 bases and J by 2 bases, and 8 bases separated the two germline ends. Germline CDR1 reads SGHRS; CDR2 reads YFSETQ. The CDR3 DNA reads as TGCGCCAGCAGCTTTGCGACAGCCTACGAGCAGTACTTC. Protein sequence: CASSFATAYEQYF. The variable domain in full, with the rest retrieved from reference TRBV5-1 and TRBJ2-7, is KAGVTQTPRYLIKTRGQQVTLSCSPISGHRSVSWYQQTPGQGLQFLFEYFSETQRNKGNFPGRFSGRQFSNSRSEMNVSTLELGDSALYLCASSFATAYEQYFGPGTRLTVT.

This rearrangement joins TRBV3-1 (or the pseudogene TRBV3-2) to TRBJ2-2; 11 positions agree with TRBD2. With V trimmed by 3 bases and J by 6 bases, 6 bases remained unmatched. The CDR3 runs 16 residues. Germline lookup yields CDR1 LGHDT and CDR2 YNNKEL (reference sequence). CDR3 loop: CASSQSPGLAAGELFF. CDR3 coding DNA: TGTGCCAGCAGCCAGTCCCCGGGACTAGCGGCCGGGGAGCTGTTTTTT.

The V and J genes are TRBV25-1 and TRBJ2-3, with TRBD2 identical over 9 bases. This CDR3 spans 15 amino acids. The germline V gene encodes CDR1 MGHDK and CDR2 SYGVNS. Trimming cost V 7 bases and J 3 bases; bases outside gene matches: 8. The chain's CDR3 is CASTSSGRGTDTQYF. Written as DNA, the CDR3 is TGTGCCAGCACTAGTAGCGGGAGAGGTACAGATACGCAGTATTTT. Full variable domain (remainder filled in from reference TRBV25-1 and TRBJ2-3): EADIYQTPRYLVIGTGKKITLECSQTMGHDKMYWYQQDPGMELHLIHYSYGVNSTEKGDLSSESTVSRIRTEHFPLTLESARPSHTSQYLCASTSSGRGTDTQYFGPGTRLTVL.

This clone was seen many times. The chain is built from TRBV3-1 (or the pseudogene TRBV3-2) and TRBJ1-3; TRBD1 might be the D (6 bases). The CDR3 is made up of 16 amino acids. Germline assignment: CDR1 LGHDT and CDR2 YNNKEL (reference sequence). Trimming removed 4 bases at V and 2 bases at J, with 15 bases between. CDR3 region: CASSPLGAGPGNTIYF. The CDR3, as DNA: TGTGCCAGCAGCCCCCTGGGGGCCGGGCCTGGAAACACCATATATTTT.

The chain carries TRBV6-5 and TRBJ1-5; TRBD1 is a possible D gene (5 bases). CDR3 size: 15 residues. Germline V lookup: CDR1 MNHEY, CDR2 SVGAGI. Trimming pared 6 bases from V and 0 bases from J, leaving 12 bases between. The CDR3 DNA reads as TGTGCCAGCAGACCCACAGGTTCTAGCAATCAGCCCCAGCATTTT. Its protein product is CASRPTGSSNQPQHF.

The chain is built from TRBV23-1 and TRBJ2-7; TRBD1 agrees at 7 bases. TRBV23-1 is labeled an ORF, and its function is uncertain. V lost 7 bases and J lost 2; bases outside the gene matches: 14. The CDR3 length is 16 residues. CDR3 amino acids: CASTQTRTGITYEQYF. The CDR3 bases are TGCGCCAGCACCCAAACCCGGACAGGAATAACCTACGAGCAGTACTTC.

The CDR3 DNA is TGTGCCAGTAGTATACAGGGGGCTAGTTCACCCCTCCACTTT. Amino acids: CASSIQGASSPLHF. The chain uses TRBV19 and TRBJ1-6; TRBD1 matches at 8 bases. This CDR3 has 14 residues. The trim removed 2 bases at V and 9 bases at J, leaving 3 bases unmatched. Germline V gene sequence: CDR1 LNHDA, CDR2 SQIVND (reference sequence).